These T cell receptor beta chains were read from a single sample in a study of blood T cell repertoires in COVID-19. The protocol was immunoSEQ multiplex PCR, while the TCRdb copy is restricted to in-frame clones and leaves out a portion. Found here are 200,000 to 250,000 clones, 70% to 90% of them singletons; the top ten hold 10%. Sequencing was done on a sample of peripheral blood. These receptors were taken from a woman aged 50 to 60 with COVID-19, enrolled during active disease. CDR3s include the opening cysteine and the closing phenylalanine or tryptophan. A D gene is named only where the DNA matches it firmly. Expanded clones are given a class, and other clones once, few, many or no size at all.

j_gene	v_gene	d_gene	abundance	CDR3aa	CDR3nt
TRBJ2-2	TRBV10-3	TRBD2	NA	CAITMGLAGEELFF	TGTGCCATCACCATGGGACTAGCGGGGGAGGAGCTGTTTTTT
TRBJ1-1	TRBV28	NA	few	CASRTVSMRTEAFF	TGTGCCAGCAGGACAGTCTCCATGAGGACTGAAGCTTTCTTT
TRBJ2-5	TRBV5-1	TRBD1	NA	CASSLGGGQGAKTQYF	TGCGCCAGCAGCCTTGGAGGGGGACAGGGGGCAAAGACCCAGTACTTC
TRBJ2-1	TRBV3-1/TRBV3-2	NA	NA	CASSQDLTDEQFF	TGTGCCAGCAGCCAAGATCTAACCGATGAGCAGTTCTTC
TRBJ1-1	TRBV6-5	NA	NA	CASSYMSAANTEAFF	TGTGCCAGCAGTTACATGTCAGCGGCGAACACTGAAGCTTTCTTT
TRBJ2-6	TRBV19	TRBD1	NA	CASSTDRGGSNVLTF	TGTGCCAGTAGTACCGACAGGGGCGGATCCAACGTCCTGACTTTC
TRBJ1-5	TRBV27	TRBD1	NA	CASGLQGASNQPQHF	TGTGCCAGCGGACTACAGGGGGCTAGCAATCAGCCCCAGCATTTT
TRBJ2-1	TRBV5-4	TRBD2	NA	CASSLGLSGGGNEQFF	TGTGCCAGCAGCTTGGGATTATCAGGCGGGGGGAATGAGCAGTTCTTC
TRBJ1-4	TRBV19	NA	NA	CASSIGTNAFF	TGTGCCAGTAGTATAGGGACTAACGCTTTTTTT
TRBJ2-1	TRBV6-4	TRBD1	NA	CASSAEDRVHNEQFF	TGTGCCAGCAGTGCCGAGGACAGGGTCCACAATGAGCAGTTCTTC
TRBJ1-5	TRBV6-2/TRBV6-3	NA	NA	CASSYSRGGGSNQPQHF	TGTGCCAGCAGTTACTCCCGGGGAGGGGGTTCCAATCAGCCCCAGCATTTT
TRBJ2-2	TRBV4-1	TRBD2	NA	CASSQVGREGTGELFF	TGCGCCAGCAGCCAAGTGGGACGGGAGGGGACCGGGGAGCTGTTTTTT
TRBJ1-3	TRBV5-1	TRBD1	few	CASSLEGGLGNTIYF	TGCGCCAGCAGCTTGGAAGGGGGCCTTGGAAACACCATATATTTT
TRBJ2-4	TRBV3-1/TRBV3-2	TRBD2	NA	CASSQVGGGGVKNIQYF	TGTGCCAGCAGCCAAGTCGGCGGGGGGGGCGTCAAAAACATTCAGTACTTC
TRBJ1-5	TRBV7-9	TRBD1	NA	CASSLFGTDNQPQHF	TGTGCCAGCAGCTTATTTGGGACAGACAATCAGCCCCAGCATTTT
TRBJ1-1	TRBV4-2	NA	NA	CASSLGAENTEAFF	TGTGCCAGCAGCCTCGGTGCGGAGAACACTGAAGCTTTCTTT
TRBJ2-1	TRBV5-1	NA	NA	CASSPWTDSNEQFF	TGCGCCAGCAGCCCGTGGACAGACTCCAATGAGCAGTTCTTC
TRBJ1-6	TRBV21-1	NA	NA	CASSKGTGDSPLHF	TGTGCCAGCAGCAAAGGGACAGGTGATTCACCCCTCCACTTT
TRBJ1-1	TRBV2	TRBD1	once	CASWDRSVNTEAFF	TGTGCCAGCTGGGACAGGTCGGTGAACACTGAAGCTTTCTTT
TRBJ1-5	TRBV19	NA	NA	CASSIASYRAESQPQHF	TGTGCCAGTAGTATCGCTTCCTACAGGGCCGAGAGTCAGCCCCAGCATTTT
TRBJ1-1	TRBV18	NA	NA	CASSPPSVKRDHTEAFF	TGTGCCAGCTCACCACCGTCGGTAAAGCGGGATCACACTGAAGCTTTCTTT
TRBJ2-1	TRBV10-3	NA	once	CAISFSAGGSEQFF	TGTGCCATCAGTTTCTCAGCTGGAGGGTCTGAGCAGTTCTTC
TRBJ1-2	TRBV19	NA	NA	CASSTRPGHYGYTF	TGTGCCAGTAGTACTCGGCCAGGGCACTATGGCTACACCTTC
TRBJ1-2	TRBV6-4	NA	many	CASPGTHGYGYTF	TGTGCCAGCCCGGGGACTCACGGCTATGGCTACACCTTC